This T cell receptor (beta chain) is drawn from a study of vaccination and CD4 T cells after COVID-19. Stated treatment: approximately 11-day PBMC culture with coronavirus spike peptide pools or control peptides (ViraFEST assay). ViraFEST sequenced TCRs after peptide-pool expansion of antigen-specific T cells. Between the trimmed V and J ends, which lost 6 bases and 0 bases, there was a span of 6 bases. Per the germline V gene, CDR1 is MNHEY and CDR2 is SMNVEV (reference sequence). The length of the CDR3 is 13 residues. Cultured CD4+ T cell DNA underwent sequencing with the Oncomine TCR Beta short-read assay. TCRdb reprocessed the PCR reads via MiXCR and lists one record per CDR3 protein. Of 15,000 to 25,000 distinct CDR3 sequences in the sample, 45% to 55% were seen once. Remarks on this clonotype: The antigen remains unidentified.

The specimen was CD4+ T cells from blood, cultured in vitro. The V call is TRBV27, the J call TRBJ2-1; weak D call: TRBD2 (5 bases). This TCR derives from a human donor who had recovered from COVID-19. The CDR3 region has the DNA TGTGCCAGCAGGAGGGACTCCTACAATGAGCAGTTCTTC. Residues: CASRRDSYNEQFF.